Below are 5 T cell receptor beta chains sequenced from a single sample in a study of cytomegalovirus exposure and HLA in healthy donors. Some clones are missing from TCRdb's copy, which holds only in-frame ones; the method was immunoSEQ multiplex PCR. The profile covers 150,000 to 200,000 clones, with 75% to 90% appearing a single time and about 15% taken by the ten largest. Sequenced material: PBMCs. Receptor source: a man in his late teens or twenties in good health and CMV-seropositive.

The sample holds one count of this clone. The chain combines TRBV18 with TRBJ1-1; 7 nucleotides align to TRBD1. Trimming removed 3 bases from V and 1 base from J; junction bases left unmatched: 5. Germline CDR1 and CDR2: KGHSH and LQKENI. The CDR3 has 15 residues. The CDR3 protein is CASSPAGTANTEAFF. The CDR3 nucleotides read TGTGCCAGCTCACCGGCGGGGACAGCGAACACTGAAGCTTTCTTT.

The table lists this clone with a count of one. V usage is TRBV6-5 and J usage is TRBJ1-1, with 10 nucleotides matching TRBD1. The CDR3 is 12 amino acids. The trim removed 4 bases at V and 14 bases at J, leaving 7 bases unmatched. Germline assignment: CDR1 MNHEY and CDR2 SVGAGI. For the CDR3, the DNA is TGTGCCAGCAGTTCCCTGGGACAGGGGAGGTTCTTT. Protein: CASSSLGQGRFF.

The chain links TRBV27 to TRBJ1-1, with unresolved D. Trimming shortened V by 1 base and J by 5 bases, and 8 bases separated the two germline ends. The CDR3 loop spans 13 amino acids. CDR1 and CDR2 (germline): MNHEY, SMNVEV (reference sequence). DNA for the CDR3: TGTGCCAGCAGTTTATTCGGGTGGACTGAAGCTTTCTTT. Translated, it gives CASSLFGWTEAFF.

This rearrangement joins TRBV7-9 to TRBJ2-7; 9 nucleotides match TRBD1. The CDR3 covers 15 residues. The trim removed 5 bases at V and 3 bases at J, leaving 8 bases unmatched. The germline V gene encodes CDR1 SEHNR and CDR2 FQNEAQ (reference sequence). DNA for the CDR3: TGTGCCAGCAGCGGTTTGAGACAGGGGGACTACGAGCAGTACTTC. It yields the protein CASSGLRQGDYEQYF.

The chain recombines TRBV4-1 with TRBJ1-4; the match to TRBD1 covers 7 bases. The CDR3 spans 16 residues. Losses at the gene ends were 4 bases for V and 3 bases for J; bases not matched to a gene: 8. Germline V gives CDR1 MGHRA, CDR2 YSYEKL. In DNA, the CDR3 is TGCGCCAGCAGCCTCCTAGGGGGCGGGTCTAATGAAAAACTGTTTTTT. Translating gives CASSLLGGGSNEKLFF.